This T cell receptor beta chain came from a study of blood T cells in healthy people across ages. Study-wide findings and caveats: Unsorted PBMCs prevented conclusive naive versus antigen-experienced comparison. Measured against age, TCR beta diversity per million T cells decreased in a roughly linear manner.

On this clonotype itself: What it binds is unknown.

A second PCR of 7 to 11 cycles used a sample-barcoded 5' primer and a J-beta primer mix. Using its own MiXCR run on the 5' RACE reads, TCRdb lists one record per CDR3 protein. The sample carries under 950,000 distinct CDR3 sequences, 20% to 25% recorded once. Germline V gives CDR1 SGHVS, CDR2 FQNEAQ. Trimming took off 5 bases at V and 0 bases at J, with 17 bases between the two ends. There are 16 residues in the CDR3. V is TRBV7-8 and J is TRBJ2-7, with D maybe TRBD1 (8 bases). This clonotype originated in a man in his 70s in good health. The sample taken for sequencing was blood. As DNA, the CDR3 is TGTGCCAGCAGCAGAAACAGGGGGGGAAGCTCCTACGAGCAGTACTTC. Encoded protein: CASSRNRGGSSYEQYF. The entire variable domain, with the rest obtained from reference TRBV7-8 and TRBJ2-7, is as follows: GAGVSQSPRYKVAKRGQDVALRCDPISGHVSLFWYQQALGQGPEFLTYFQNEAQLDKSGLPSDRFFAERPEGSVSTLKIQRTQQEDSAVYLCASSRNRGGSSYEQYFGPGTRLTVT.